The T cell receptor beta chain described here comes from a study of PD-1 blockade in mismatch repair-deficient tumors. Overall study: All were previously treated, progressing patients with about 11 mismatch repair-deficient cancer types.

TCRdb's table, derived via immunoSEQ multiplex PCR, lists solely in-frame clones and lacks some. The sample holds about 100,000 clones; 82% are singletons and the top ten take roughly 6.3%. Trimming stripped 3 bases from V and 4 bases from J, with 16 bases between. This CDR3 is built from 16 residues. Germline CDR1 and CDR2: KGHSH and LQKENI. The sample in question was peripheral blood, obtained less than 37 weeks after starting pembrolizumab. The sequence was collected from an adult with mismatch repair-deficient cancer. V is TRBV18 and J is TRBJ2-1, with a possible D match to TRBD1 (6 bases). The CDR3 reads CASSPPGTRPYNEQFF. The CDR3 region has the DNA TGTGCCAGCTCACCTCCCGGGACAAGGCCTTACAATGAGCAGTTCTTC.